Here is one T cell receptor (beta chain) with its context. This specimen belongs to a study of T-cell reconstitution after alpha-beta-depleted transplantation in children. After removal of 6 bases from V and 7 bases from J, the junction contained 15 bases not matched to a gene. CDR3 length equals 14 residues. Germline V gene lookup returns CDR1 DFQATT and CDR2 SNEGSKA (reference sequence). Unique molecular identifiers were incorporated during preparation of the TCRbeta library. TCRdb re-called the PCR reads with MiXCR, one entry per CDR3 protein. There are some 500,000 distinct CDR3 sequences in the sample; about 17% occur only once, and 3.3% lies in the top ten.

Sequencing used PBMCs from the stem cell graft donor, obtained from the stem cell graft. This chain joins TRBV20-1 and TRBJ2-7, with 7 bases identical to TRBD2. The receptor's source is a human donor who donated a stem cell graft to a child with acute lymphoblastic leukemia. Here the CDR3 reads CSATGTTLPKEQYF. The CDR3 nucleotides read TGCAGTGCAACCGGGACTACCCTACCTAAAGAGCAGTACTTC.